These 20 T cell receptor beta chains came from one sample sequenced in a study of cytomegalovirus exposure and HLA in healthy donors. TCRdb keeps only in-frame clones here, not all; method: immunoSEQ multiplex PCR. The profile shows some 100,000 clones, about 87% of them singletons. The specimen sequenced was PBMCs. These receptors were taken from a man aged 18 to 30 in good health and CMV-seronegative.

The chain carries TRBV5-5 and TRBJ2-3; 8 positions agree with TRBD2. This CDR3 comprises 15 residues. With 1 base clipped from V and 6 bases from J, the junction kept 7 bases outside the gene matches. The germline gives CDR1 SGHKS, CDR2 YYEKEE (reference sequence). The CDR3 sequence: CASSLSRGGSDTQYF. CDR3 nucleotide sequence: TGTGCCAGCAGCTTGAGTCGCGGGGGGTCCGATACGCAGTATTTT.

The V gene is TRBV5-1, the J gene TRBJ2-2; 11 bases are a match to TRBD2. V was clipped by 4 bases and J by 5 bases; unmatched bases: 16. This CDR3 is built from 19 residues. CDR1 is SGHRS and CDR2 is YFSETQ in the germline V gene. This CDR3 is CASSVNPSGRPSGTGELFF. CDR3 nucleotide sequence: TGCGCCAGCAGCGTTAACCCTAGCGGGAGGCCCTCGGGGACCGGGGAGCTGTTTTTT. The full variable domain, completed using reference TRBV5-1 and TRBJ2-2, is KAGVTQTPRYLIKTRGQQVTLSCSPISGHRSVSWYQQTPGQGLQFLFEYFSETQRNKGNFPGRFSGRQFSNSRSEMNVSTLELGDSALYLCASSVNPSGRPSGTGELFFGEGSRLTVL.

V usage is TRBV27 and J usage is TRBJ2-2, with D unresolved. CDR1 and CDR2 from the germline V gene are MNHEY and SMNVEV (reference sequence). This CDR3 region has 13 residues. V lost 5 bases and J lost 5, with 9 bases in between. CDR3: CASSTTITGELFF. CDR3 DNA: TGTGCCAGCAGTACTACTATAACCGGGGAGCTGTTTTTT.

V is TRBV9 and J is TRBJ1-4; 9 nucleotides match TRBD1. The V and J ends lost 3 bases and 8 bases, in that order; junction bases with no gene match: 11. Per the germline V gene, CDR1 is SGDLS and CDR2 is YYNGEE. The CDR3 totals 16 residues. In DNA, the CDR3 is TGTGCCAGCAGCGAGCAAAAAGGGACAGGGCTCGAAAAACTGTTTTTT. It translates to CASSEQKGTGLEKLFF.

This chain connects TRBV30 to TRBJ1-4, with D possibly being TRBD1 (6 bases). The V and J ends lost 7 bases and 6 bases respectively, with 12 bases between them. Germline CDR1 is GTSNPN and CDR2 is SVGIG (reference sequence). This CDR3 is 12 amino acids long. CDR3 sequence reads: CAYGQSDEKLFF. The CDR3 DNA is TGTGCCTATGGACAGAGCGATGAAAAACTGTTTTTT.

The chain carries TRBV6-1 and TRBJ1-1; D is uncertain. This CDR3 contains 12 residues. Germline CDR1 is MNHNS and CDR2 is SASEGT. V lost 7 bases, J lost 7 bases, and 13 bases lay in between. CDR3 region: CASTPRAGEAFF. CDR3 nucleotide sequence: TGTGCCAGCACCCCGAGAGCAGGTGAAGCTTTCTTT.

The V call is TRBV27, the J call TRBJ2-1; a weak D match, TRBD2 (6 bases). Trimming removed 2 bases at V and 6 bases at J, with 8 bases between. The CDR3 sequence is 13 residues long. The germline CDR1 and CDR2 sequences are MNHEY and SMNVEV (reference sequence). CDR3 sequence reads: CASSLMTSNEQFF. The CDR3 DNA is TGTGCCAGCAGTTTAATGACTAGCAATGAGCAGTTCTTC.

The chain employs TRBV4-1 and TRBJ2-5, with D possibly matching TRBD1 (5 bases). The V end was cut by 3 bases, the J end by 0 bases, with 14 bases between. The germline V gene encodes CDR1 MGHRA and CDR2 YSYEKL. The CDR3 is 16 residues long. CDR3 amino acids: CASSHLGTGDQETQYF. As DNA, the CDR3 is TGCGCCAGCAGCCATTTAGGAACAGGAGACCAAGAGACCCAGTACTTC.

This chain links TRBV6-5 with TRBJ1-4; no definite D call. V lost 2 bases and J 7 bases, leaving 8 bases between the germline ends. Per germline, CDR1 MNHEY and CDR2 SVGAGI. The CDR3 consists of 13 residues. CDR3 coding DNA: TGTGCCAGCAGTTACCGGGGTTCTGAAAAACTGTTTTTT. Translated, it gives CASSYRGSEKLFF.

This clone was seen just once. The J gene is TRBJ1-1, the V gene TRBV28, with D tentatively TRBD1 (5 bases). The V end was cut by 5 bases, the J end by 2 bases, with 18 bases between. This CDR3 has 16 residues. Germline V gives CDR1 MDHEN, CDR2 SYDVKM. The CDR3 bases are TGTGCCAGCAGTCGGCGATATGGGGCTAAAAACACTGAAGCTTTCTTT. As protein: CASSRRYGAKNTEAFF.

The J gene is TRBJ2-3, the V gene TRBV10-3; 7 bases agree with TRBD1. The CDR3 totals 14 residues. The junction had 4 bases not matched to a gene; V was cut back by 5 bases and J by 2 bases. Germline CDR1 reads ENHRY; CDR2 reads SYGVKD. CDR3 amino acids: CAISPDRDTDTQYF. As DNA, the CDR3 is TGTGCCATCAGTCCAGACAGGGACACAGATACGCAGTATTTT.

This rearrangement joins TRBV28 to TRBJ2-7, with 9 bases identical to TRBD1. The germline gives CDR1 MDHEN, CDR2 SYDVKM. The CDR3 has 14 residues. J gave up 6 bases and V 8 bases, and 11 bases lay outside the gene matches. CDR3 DNA sequence: TGTGCCAGCCGGGCACAGGGGGCACCTCGCGAGCAGTACTTC. It encodes CASRAQGAPREQYF. The full variable domain, its missing parts supplied by reference TRBV28 and TRBJ2-7, is DVKVTQSSRYLVKRTGEKVFLECVQDMDHENMFWYRQDPGLGLRLIYFSYDVKMKEKGDIPEGYSVSREKKERFSLILESASTNQTSMYLCASRAQGAPREQYFGPGTRLTVT.

This sequence joins TRBV5-1 and TRBJ1-5; D is unclear. The germline CDR1 and CDR2 sequences are SGHRS and YFSETQ. Trimming pared 0 bases from V and 0 bases from J, leaving 4 bases between. The length of the CDR3 is 14 residues. The DNA for the CDR3 is TGCGCCAGCAGCTTGGGAGGTAGCAATCAGCCCCAGCATTTT. Translated, it gives CASSLGGSNQPQHF. Based on the CDR3 plus reference TRBV5-1 and TRBJ1-5, the full variable domain is KAGVTQTPRYLIKTRGQQVTLSCSPISGHRSVSWYQQTPGQGLQFLFEYFSETQRNKGNFPGRFSGRQFSNSRSEMNVSTLELGDSALYLCASSLGGSNQPQHFGDGTRLSIL.

V usage is TRBV28 and J usage is TRBJ1-5; 9 positions agree with TRBD1. The CDR3 is 16 amino acids. Trimming at V came to 3 bases and at J to 6 bases, leaving 9 bases not matched to a gene. Germline CDR1 and CDR2: MDHEN and SYDVKM. The CDR3 DNA reads TGTGCCAGCAGTTTTAATGGACAGGGGTTACCTCAGCCCCAGCATTTT. Translated, it gives CASSFNGQGLPQPQHF.

The chain links TRBV7-9 to TRBJ2-2; D may be TRBD2 (6 bases). The CDR3 is made up of 14 amino acids. The germline V gene encodes CDR1 SEHNR and CDR2 FQNEAQ (reference sequence). Trimming took off 5 bases at V and 4 bases at J, with 11 bases between the two ends. The CDR3 loop reads CASSHYSGTGELFF. In DNA form, the CDR3 reads TGTGCCAGCAGCCATTATAGCGGCACCGGGGAGCTGTTTTTT.

The V gene is TRBV4-1, the J gene TRBJ2-2; perhaps TRBD1 as D (6 bases). Germline-derived CDR1 and CDR2 are MGHRA and YSYEKL. CDR3 size: 15 residues. Trimming took 4 bases from V and 4 from J, leaving 13 bases between them. The CDR3 sequence: CASSPITGSTGELFF. Written as DNA, the CDR3 is TGCGCCAGCAGCCCGATTACAGGGAGCACCGGGGAGCTGTTTTTT.

The chain carries TRBV11-2 and TRBJ2-7, with 10 nucleotides matching TRBD2. V lost 5 bases, J lost 0 bases, and 4 bases stayed unmatched. CDR1 and CDR2 from the germline V gene are SGHAT and FQNNGV. The CDR3 loop spans 15 amino acids. CDR3 bases: TGTGCCAGCAGCCGCCGGACTAGCGGCTCCTACGAGCAGTACTTC. This translates into CASSRRTSGSYEQYF.

The V and J genes are TRBV30 and TRBJ1-2; D is perhaps TRBD1 (5 bases). The CDR3 consists of 15 residues. CDR1 GTSNPN and CDR2 SVGIG come from the germline V gene (reference sequence). V was trimmed by 0 bases and J by 2 bases, leaving 13 bases between them. CDR3: CAWSVRQGWNYGYTF. CDR3 nucleotides: TGTGCCTGGAGTGTACGGCAGGGTTGGAACTATGGCTACACCTTC.

This chain links TRBV6-1 with TRBJ2-1; D is possibly TRBD1 (6 bases). From germline, CDR1 is MNHNS and CDR2 SASEGT. CDR3 length: 15 residues. The germline V and J ends were trimmed by 6 bases and 9 bases, with 21 bases remaining between them. The CDR3 spells CASRGTMTLRGEQFF. The CDR3 nucleotides read TGTGCCAGCAGGGGGACAATGACGCTACGGGGTGAGCAGTTCTTC.

V and J are TRBV12-5 and TRBJ1-2; possibly TRBD1 for D (6 bases). The germline CDR1 and CDR2 sequences are LGHNT and FRNRAP. Trimming shortened V by 2 bases and J by 8 bases, and 12 bases separated the two germline ends. This CDR3 has 13 residues. The CDR3 sequence: CASGLLPGGGYTF. CDR3 DNA: TGTGCTAGTGGTTTGCTTCCTGGGGGCGGCTACACCTTC.